Described below is a single TCR beta chain sequence and its context. J was trimmed by 9 bases and V by 6 bases; bases with no gene match: 8. The CDR3 contains 13 residues. The germline CDR1 and CDR2 sequences are MNHEY and SVGAGI. The sample comes from a study of blood T cell repertoires in COVID-19. TCRdb's table, derived via immunoSEQ multiplex PCR, lists solely in-frame clones and lacks some. This repertoire shows about 140,000 clones, approximately 80% found once; its top ten account for approximately 6.5%. The sequencing input was peripheral blood. The receptor was isolated from a human donor in a cohort sampled during active COVID-19. V gene TRBV6-5 combines with J gene TRBJ2-5; 9 bases fit TRBD1. In nucleotides, the CDR3 is TGTGCCAGCAGCCCCGACAGGGGGGGGGCCCAGTACTTC. Its protein is CASSPDRGGAQYF.